The source of this T cell receptor (beta chain) is a study of CD8+ T cells in alopecia areata (dated by TCRdb to the late 2010s). For the wider study: The treated patients, all with moderate-to-severe alopecia areata, were enrolled in an open-label pilot trial of oral tofacitinib given at 5 to 10 mg twice daily. Patients received tofacitinib for 6 to 18 months and were then followed off drug for 6 months to check for delayed response and recurrence. RNA was obtained with the PAXgene miRNA kit for fixed scalp, the miRNeasy kit for PBMCs, and the RNeasy kit for mouse skin. High-throughput TCRbeta sequencing was used to examine T cell clonal expansion in alopecia areata in both the C3H/HeJ mouse model and human patients. Tofacitinib-treated patients had biopsies at baseline and at 4 and 24 weeks of treatment, with a later scalp biopsy in several patients. In humans, TCRbeta sequencing was performed on scalp tissue and on sorted CD4+ and CD8+ peripheral blood T cells from healthy controls and from patients with patchy or totalis/universalis alopecia areata. TCRbeta CDR3 regions were amplified by immunoSEQ multiplex PCR using 35 Vbeta forward and 13 Jbeta reverse primers. Clonality in the scalp was compared among normal scalp (n=4), patchy alopecia areata scalp (n=8), and alopecia totalis/universalis scalp (n=8). Overall study results and their limits: Compared with normal scalp, lesional scalp, particularly in alopecia totalis/universalis, had higher clonality and more expanded CD8+ clones, which suggests antigenic drive. TCR sequences shared between patients were less clear than in mice, possibly partly because of HLA diversity in the patient population. Unlike mouse skin, where gammadelta T cells dominate, normal human skin contains resident alphabeta T cells that get sequenced too, which complicates analysis of the scalp TCR repertoire.

As encoded in the germline V gene, CDR1 is MDHEN while CDR2 is SYDVKM. The CDR3, from cysteine to phenylalanine, totals 11 residues. Only the CDR3 part of the read is kept: 33 bases, read in frame from the first base. Trimming takes 4 bases from V and 10 bases from J, and the germline ends sit 8 bases apart. Library prep was done by the immunoSEQ multiplex PCR assay. For TCR sequencing, RNA was extracted from every sample and reverse transcribed into cDNA to serve as template. First-strand cDNA was synthesized using SuperScript III with a 2:1 mix of oligo-dT and random hexamers. A synthetic immune receptor repertoire was used to gauge amplification bias, and whatever bias remained was removed computationally. The authors' analysis ran thus. Raw reads were preprocessed for error removal, and CDR3 was defined according to IMGT conventions as running from the conserved cysteine to phenylalanine. To get clonality, Shannon entropy was normalized by log2 of the number of productive unique TCRs and the result was subtracted from 1. Whether each scalp clone was CD4 or CD8 was inferred by checking scalp TCRbeta sequences against the CD4 and CD8 repertoires from sorted blood. Entries here come from immuneACCESS through TCRdb and include only in-frame sequences with V and J called. Some clones fail to appear in such tables; in the studies checked, an unresolved V gene covers under half of the shortfall, and the cause of the remainder is unknown. V and J calls and clone size are copied from that table; D and trimming were computed from the DNA. For this sample the table gives around 160,000 clones, of which 47% were detected only once. The ten biggest clones cover around 7% of the sample.

Lesional scalp punch biopsies and peripheral blood were obtained from alopecia areata patients. PBMCs were separated by density centrifugation and stained for CD3, CD4 and CD8, after which CD4+ and CD8+ T cells were sorted on a FACSAria. This clone was recorded a few times. There is no known antigen for this receptor. Base qualities are missing; no much larger clone stands one base away. The source is a human donor with alopecia areata. This receptor chain uses TRBV28 and TRBJ2-1; the D gene is not confidently resolved. Sequencing was performed on CD4+ T cells sorted from blood. The CDR3 in this case is CASSYFSEQFF. The DNA sequence is as follows: TGTGCCAGCAGTTACTTCTCAGAGCAGTTCTTC. Outside the CDR3, residues come from the reference TRBV28 and TRBJ2-1 proteins, so the full variable domain is: DVKVTQSSRYLVKRTGEKVFLECVQDMDHENMFWYRQDPGLGLRLIYFSYDVKMKEKGDIPEGYSVSREKKERFSLILESASTNQTSMYLCASSYFSEQFFGPGTRLTVL.